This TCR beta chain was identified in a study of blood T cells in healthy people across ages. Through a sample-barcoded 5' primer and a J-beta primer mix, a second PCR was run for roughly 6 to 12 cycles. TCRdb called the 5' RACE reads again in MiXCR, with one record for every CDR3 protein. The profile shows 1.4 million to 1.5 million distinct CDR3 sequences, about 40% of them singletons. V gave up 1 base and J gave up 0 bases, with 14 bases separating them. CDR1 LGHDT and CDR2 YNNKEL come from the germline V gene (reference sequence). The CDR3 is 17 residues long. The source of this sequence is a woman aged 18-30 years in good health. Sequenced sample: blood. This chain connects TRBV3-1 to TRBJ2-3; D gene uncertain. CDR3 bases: TGTGCCAGCAGCCAAGTCAAGTGGACCCATAGCACAGATACGCAGTATTTT. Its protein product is CASSQVKWTHSTDTQYF.